This is a list of T cell receptor beta chains from one sample in a study of shared clonotypes between healthy human individuals. The method was immunoSEQ multiplex PCR; TCRdb's version includes in-frame clones alone and lacks a portion of them. This sample has approximately 1.9 million clones, with just over 90% found just once. Specimen: naive CD8+ T cells from PBMCs. The receptors come from a man younger than 30 in good health. Some clones in this sample may be carry-over from other donors' samples. The CDR3 runs from the conserved cysteine through the conserved F or W. Each record gives: D gene, clone size, J gene, V gene, CDR3 protein, CDR3 DNA. A D gene is named only where the DNA matches it firmly. Size tells how often a clone was seen (once, few, many) or the class of an expanded clone, and some rows leave it out.

>-|few|TRBJ1-1|TRBV7-9
CASSPPAGNTEAFF
TGTGCCAGCAGCCCTCCGGCGGGGAACACTGAAGCTTTCTTT
>-|-|TRBJ2-1|TRBV6-1
CASSEVAWGVVPFSQFF
TGTGCCAGCAGTGAGGTGGCGTGGGGCGTGGTGCCCTTCTCCCAGTTCTTC
>-|-|TRBJ1-2|TRBV29-1
CSVLDSYGYTF
TGCAGCGTTCTGGACAGCTATGGCTACACCTTC
>-|-|TRBJ2-1|TRBV6-5
CASSPLADSYNEQFF
TGTGCCAGCAGTCCCCTGGCGGACTCCTACAATGAGCAGTTCTTC
>-|-|TRBJ2-1|TRBV7-3
CASSLVRDEQFF
TGTGCCAGCAGCCTCGTAAGGGATGAGCAGTTCTTC
>-|-|TRBJ2-1|TRBV18
CASSPIARQANYNEQFF
TGTGCCAGCTCACCGATCGCGAGACAGGCGAACTACAATGAGCAGTTCTTC
>-|few|TRBJ2-7|TRBV27
CASSLGHEQYF
TGTGCCAGCAGTTTAGGCCACGAGCAGTACTTC
>TRBD2|-|TRBJ2-1|TRBV7-9
CASSLGGSGRATNEQFF
TGTGCCAGCAGCTTAGGGGGTAGCGGGAGGGCGACCAATGAGCAGTTCTTC
>-|-|TRBJ2-5|TRBV29-1
CSHISGFQETQYF
TGCAGCCATATAAGCGGTTTCCAAGAGACCCAGTACTTC
>TRBD2|-|TRBJ2-2|TRBV10-1
CASSEQGLAGVNTGELFF
TGCGCCAGCAGTGAACAGGGACTAGCGGGAGTGAACACCGGGGAGCTGTTTTTT
>TRBD1|once|TRBJ2-1|TRBV9
CASSVWIGQGAVEQFF
TGTGCCAGCAGCGTCTGGATTGGACAGGGGGCCGTTGAGCAGTTCTTC
>-|-|TRBJ2-6|TRBV5-1
CASSLEGAPISGANVLTF
TGCGCCAGCAGCTTGGAAGGGGCGCCCATCTCTGGGGCCAACGTCCTGACTTTC
>TRBD1|-|TRBJ2-7|TRBV28
CASSPLSPGQTYEQYF
TGTGCCAGCAGTCCTCTCTCTCCGGGACAGACCTACGAGCAGTACTTC
>-|-|TRBJ2-1|TRBV10-3
CAITALAPSSYNEQFF
TGTGCCATCACCGCCCTAGCCCCGAGCTCCTACAATGAGCAGTTCTTC
>TRBD1|-|TRBJ2-1|TRBV6-6
CASGLGQVSYNEQFF
TGTGCCAGCGGGTTGGGACAGGTCTCCTACAATGAGCAGTTCTTC
>-|-|TRBJ1-5|TRBV27
CASSQLDNQPQHF
TGTGCCAGCAGTCAGTTGGACAATCAGCCCCAGCATTTT
>-|-|TRBJ1-1|TRBV2
CASREVLQLNTEAFF
TGTGCCAGCAGAGAGGTCTTACAATTGAACACTGAAGCTTTCTTT
>-|-|TRBJ2-3|TRBV9
CASSGTGVPTDTQYF
TGTGCCAGCAGCGGGACCGGGGTGCCCACAGATACGCAGTATTTT
>-|-|TRBJ2-6|TRBV11-2
CASSLDLGAPTGANVLTF
TGTGCCAGCAGCTTAGATCTGGGGGCACCTACTGGGGCCAACGTCCTGACTTTC
>-|once|TRBJ1-1|TRBV5-5
CASSLVLGTEAFF
TGTGCCAGCAGCTTGGTTTTGGGGACTGAAGCTTTCTTT
>TRBD2|-|TRBJ2-2|TRBV7-2
CASSRGLAGVNTGELFF
TGTGCCAGCAGCCGCGGACTAGCGGGAGTGAACACCGGGGAGCTGTTTTTT
>-|few|TRBJ2-3|TRBV9
CASSVGGSTDTQYF
TGTGCCAGCAGCGTAGGTGGCAGCACAGATACGCAGTATTTT
>TRBD1|-|TRBJ2-7|TRBV4-1
CASSPSLGTGGYEQYF
TGCGCCAGCAGCCCATCCCTCGGGACAGGTGGCTACGAGCAGTACTTC
>-|once|TRBJ2-7|TRBV10-3
CAISELSYHEQYF
TGTGCCATCAGTGAGTTAAGCTATCACGAGCAGTACTTC
>-|-|TRBJ2-1|TRBV15
CATRETPLNEQFF
TGTGCCACCAGGGAAACACCGTTGAATGAGCAGTTCTTC
>-|once|TRBJ1-2|TRBV29-1
CSVEEKQGRGYGYTF
TGCAGCGTTGAAGAGAAACAGGGACGGGGCTATGGCTACACCTTC
>-|-|TRBJ1-2|TRBV4-1
CASSQDSPDRTNYGYTF
TGCGCCAGCAGCCAAGATTCCCCCGACAGGACTAACTATGGCTACACCTTC
>-|-|TRBJ2-5|TRBV29-1
CSVVPGTPDSQYF
TGCAGCGTTGTCCCCGGGACACCGGATTCCCAGTACTTC
>-|-|TRBJ2-3|TRBV5-1
CASSLAWGRKPDTQYF
TGCGCCAGCAGCTTGGCGTGGGGGCGCAAGCCAGATACGCAGTATTTT
>-|-|TRBJ2-3|TRBV29-1
CSAPTPGGQQDTQYF
TGCAGCGCTCCCACTCCAGGCGGACAGCAAGATACGCAGTATTTT
>TRBD1|-|TRBJ2-1|TRBV5-5
CASSHDRGRGNEQFF
TGTGCCAGCAGCCACGACAGGGGGCGAGGGAATGAGCAGTTCTTC
>TRBD2|-|TRBJ2-1|TRBV29-1
CSVPGLANYNEQFF
TGCAGCGTCCCCGGACTAGCAAACTACAATGAGCAGTTCTTC
>-|-|TRBJ2-7|TRBV27
CASSLGRVSYEQYF
TGTGCCAGCAGTTTAGGCCGAGTTAGCTACGAGCAGTACTTC
>-|few|TRBJ2-7|TRBV25-1
CASSESPYEQYF
TGTGCCAGCAGTGAATCACCCTACGAGCAGTACTTC
>-|-|TRBJ2-1|TRBV10-3
CAISESSRSVGDNEQFF
TGTGCCATCAGTGAGTCGAGCCGGTCGGTGGGCGACAATGAGCAGTTCTTC
>-|-|TRBJ2-7|TRBV7-9
CASTSGQGGYEQYF
TGTGCCAGCACCTCGGGGCAGGGCGGATACGAGCAGTACTTC
>-|-|TRBJ2-1|TRBV7-7
CASSSVEGTYNEQFF
TGTGCCAGCAGCTCAGTGGAGGGAACCTACAATGAGCAGTTCTTC
>-|-|TRBJ1-1|TRBV6-1
CASRYRALNTEAFF
TGTGCCAGCAGGTACAGGGCCCTGAACACTGAAGCTTTCTTT
>-|-|TRBJ1-5|TRBV7-9
CASSLYGGKDQPQHF
TGTGCCAGCAGCTTATACGGGGGCAAGGATCAGCCCCAGCATTTT
>-|-|TRBJ2-5|TRBV25-1
CASSAGARETQYF
TGTGCCAGCAGTGCGGGAGCCCGTGAGACCCAGTACTTC
>TRBD1|-|TRBJ1-2|TRBV28
CASRRTGGNYGYTF
TGTGCCAGCAGGAGGACAGGGGGGAACTATGGCTACACCTTC
>TRBD1|-|TRBJ1-2|TRBV27
CASSLQGANYGYTF
TGTGCCAGCAGTCTACAGGGGGCTAACTATGGCTACACCTTC
>-|-|TRBJ2-1|TRBV11-3
CASSSRSGDYNEQFF
TGTGCCAGCAGCTCGCGGTCCGGGGACTACAATGAGCAGTTCTTC
>-|-|TRBJ2-7|TRBV2
CAISQHPSLSYEQYF
TGTGCCATTTCACAACACCCTAGCCTCTCCTACGAGCAGTACTTC
>-|-|TRBJ1-1|TRBV6-5
CASSYRSGVNTEAFF
TGTGCCAGCAGTTACAGGTCGGGGGTCAACACTGAAGCTTTCTTT
>TRBD1|-|TRBJ1-1|TRBV2
CASRVTGAGTEAFF
TGTGCCAGCAGAGTGACAGGGGCCGGCACTGAAGCTTTCTTT
>TRBD2|-|TRBJ2-7|TRBV9
CASSRRLAPYEQYF
TGTGCCAGCAGCCGACGACTAGCGCCCTACGAGCAGTACTTC
>TRBD2|-|TRBJ2-7|TRBV9
CASSLGRGSSGDEQYF
TGTGCCAGCAGCCTAGGGCGGGGTAGTAGCGGGGATGAGCAGTACTTC
>TRBD1|-|TRBJ1-2|TRBV19
CASSTLGTGGHGYTF
TGTGCCAGCAGCACACTCGGGACAGGGGGCCATGGCTACACCTTC
>-|-|TRBJ2-1|TRBV7-9
CASSYSRDSYNEQFF
TGTGCCAGCAGCTATTCTAGGGACTCCTACAATGAGCAGTTCTTC
>TRBD1|-|TRBJ2-7|TRBV9
CASSASPGQGYEQYF
TGTGCCAGCAGCGCCTCCCCGGGACAGGGCTACGAGCAGTACTTC
>-|-|TRBJ2-7|TRBV27
CASSLGGGGLGEQYF
TGTGCCAGCAGTTTAGGGGGCGGGGGCTTGGGCGAGCAGTACTTC
>TRBD1|-|TRBJ2-7|TRBV12-5
CASAMTGHYEQYF
TGTGCTAGTGCTATGACAGGGCACTACGAGCAGTACTTC